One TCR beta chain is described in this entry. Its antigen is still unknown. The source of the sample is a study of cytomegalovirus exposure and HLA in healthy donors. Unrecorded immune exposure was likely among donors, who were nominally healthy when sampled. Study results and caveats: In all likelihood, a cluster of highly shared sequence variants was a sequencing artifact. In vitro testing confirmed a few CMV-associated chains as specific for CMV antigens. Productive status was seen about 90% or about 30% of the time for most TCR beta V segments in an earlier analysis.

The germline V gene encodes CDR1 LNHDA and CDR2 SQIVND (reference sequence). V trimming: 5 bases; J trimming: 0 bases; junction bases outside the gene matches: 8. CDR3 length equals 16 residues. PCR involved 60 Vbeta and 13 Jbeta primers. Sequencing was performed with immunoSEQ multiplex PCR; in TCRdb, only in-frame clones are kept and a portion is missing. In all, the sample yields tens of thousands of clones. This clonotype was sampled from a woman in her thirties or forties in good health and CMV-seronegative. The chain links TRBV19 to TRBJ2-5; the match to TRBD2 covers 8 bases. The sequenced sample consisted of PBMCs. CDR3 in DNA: TGTGCCAGTAGTTTGGGACTAGGCAAGTACCAAGAGACCCAGTACTTC. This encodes CASSLGLGKYQETQYF.